These 15 T cell receptor beta chains came from one sample sequenced in a study of blood T cell repertoires in COVID-19. Produced via immunoSEQ multiplex PCR; TCRdb's table is partial and in-frame only. Counted here are 310,000 or so clones, 70% to 90% occurring once; the ten biggest clones make up approximately 6%. The source material was PBMCs or T cells enriched from blood (not recorded which). Receptor source: a woman in her 30s who had recovered from COVID-19.

V is TRBV5-5 and J is TRBJ1-2, with 9 positions matching TRBD1. The CDR3 is 15 residues long. Trimming removed 4 bases from V and 2 bases from J; junction bases left unmatched: 6. CDR1 and CDR2 (germline): SGHKS, YYEKEE (reference sequence). The CDR3 region is CASSLSGQGNYGYTF. For the CDR3, the DNA is TGTGCCAGCAGCCTGAGTGGACAGGGGAACTATGGCTACACCTTC.

This chain links TRBV14 with TRBJ1-3, with D perhaps matching TRBD1 (5 bases). The CDR3 has 15 residues. Germline lookup yields CDR1 SGHDN and CDR2 FVKESK. The V and J ends lost 5 bases and 0 bases respectively, with 11 bases between them. CDR3 bases: TGTGCCAGCAGCTTCGCGGGGGGCTCTGGAAACACCATATATTTT. This codes for CASSFAGGSGNTIYF.

The chain recombines TRBV9 with TRBJ2-1, with D possibly matching TRBD2 (5 bases). Trimming pared 3 bases from V and 4 bases from J, leaving 14 bases between. The CDR3 spans 15 residues. Germline V CDR1 and CDR2: SGDLS, YYNGEE. The CDR3 is CASSADGGSYNEQFF. CDR3 DNA sequence: TGTGCCAGCAGCGCGGACGGAGGATCGTACAATGAGCAGTTCTTC.

V usage is TRBV4-1 and J usage is TRBJ2-3, with 12 bases lining up with TRBD2. CDR3 length equals 19 residues. The germline V gene encodes CDR1 MGHRA and CDR2 YSYEKL. V trimming: 1 base; J trimming: 3 bases; junction bases outside the gene matches: 11. The CDR3, as DNA: TGCGCCAGCAGCCAAGGGCTAGCGGGGGGGTTTTGGGTGACAGATACGCAGTATTTT. Translating it yields CASSQGLAGGFWVTDTQYF.

V gene TRBV7-9 combines with J gene TRBJ1-4; TRBD1 matches 7 bases. Looked up from germline, CDR1 is SEHNR and CDR2 is FQNEAQ (reference sequence). This CDR3 is built from 16 residues. Trimming removed 1 base from V and 8 bases from J; junction bases left unmatched: 10. CDR3 sequence reads: CASSLDSGKGAEKLFF. CDR3 DNA sequence: TGTGCCAGCAGCTTAGACAGTGGGAAGGGGGCGGAAAAACTGTTTTTT.

J is TRBJ1-3 and V is TRBV5-1; D might be TRBD1 (5 bases). Germline V gene data show CDR1 as SGHRS and CDR2 as YFSETQ. Trimming cost V 3 bases and J 3 bases, with 19 bases left between them. This CDR3 contains 17 residues. This chain's CDR3 is CASSWRGGGADGNTIYF. The CDR3 DNA sequence: TGCGCCAGCAGCTGGAGGGGCGGAGGGGCTGATGGAAACACCATATATTTT.

The table lists this clone with a count of one. The chain uses TRBV2 and TRBJ2-5; possibly TRBD2 for D (7 bases). Per the germline V gene, CDR1 is SNHLY and CDR2 is FYNNEI. The CDR3 contains 13 residues. Trimming took off 6 bases at V and 4 bases at J, with 12 bases between the two ends. The CDR3 nucleotides are TGTGCCAGCAGCACGGGGGGCGCAGAGACCCAGTACTTC. The encoded protein is CASSTGGAETQYF.

The chain links TRBV30 to TRBJ1-3; 7 bases line up with TRBD1. The germline gives CDR1 GTSNPN, CDR2 SVGIG (reference sequence). J gave up 2 bases and V 4 bases, and 2 bases lay outside the gene matches. CDR3 length equals 13 residues. The CDR3 bases are TGTGCCTGGACGACAGGGACTGGAAACACCATATATTTT. Residues: CAWTTGTGNTIYF. Full variable domain (remainder filled in from reference TRBV30 and TRBJ1-3): SQTIHQWPATLVQPVGSPLSLECTVEGTSNPNLYWYRQAAGRGLQLLFYSVGIGQISSEVPQNLSASRPQDRQFILSSKKLLLSDSGFYLCAWTTGTGNTIYFGEGSWLTVV.

V and J are TRBV6-2 or TRBV6-3 and TRBJ1-5; the D gene is possibly TRBD1 (6 bases). The V gene lost 3 bases and the J gene lost 4 bases, with 10 bases spanning the gap. Germline V lookup: CDR1 MNHEY, CDR2 SVGEGT. The CDR3 is made up of 14 amino acids. The DNA of the CDR3 is TGTGCCAGCAGTTATCCGGGACAAAATCAGCCCCAGCATTTT. Protein sequence: CASSYPGQNQPQHF.

The chain carries TRBV5-4 and TRBJ2-5; D call uncertain. Trimming pared 1 base from V and 1 base from J, leaving 5 bases between. This CDR3 comprises 13 residues. Germline lookup yields CDR1 SGHNT and CDR2 YYREEE (reference sequence). The CDR3 region is CASSLSVQETQYF. The DNA of the CDR3 is TGTGCCAGCAGCTTGTCTGTCCAAGAGACCCAGTACTTC.

V usage is TRBV7-8 and J usage is TRBJ1-5, with a weak D call TRBD1 (6 bases). The germline CDR1 and CDR2 sequences are SGHVS and FQNEAQ. The germline V and J ends were trimmed by 5 bases and 0 bases, with 14 bases remaining between them. The CDR3 runs to 16 residues. The CDR3 protein is CASSPPRGASNQPQHF. As DNA, the CDR3 is TGTGCCAGCAGCCCCCCCAGGGGAGCTAGCAATCAGCCCCAGCATTTT.

V gene TRBV6-1 combines with J gene TRBJ2-3; 8 bases fit TRBD1. V lost 0 bases, J lost 3 bases, and 5 bases stayed unmatched. CDR3 length: 16 amino acids. Germline CDR1 and CDR2: MNHNS and SASEGT. This chain's CDR3 is CASSEALGQGTDTQYF. The CDR3 nucleotides are TGTGCCAGCAGTGAAGCCCTCGGACAGGGAACAGATACGCAGTATTTT.

The rearrangement uses TRBV30 and TRBJ1-6; TRBD1 is a possible D gene (6 bases). Trimming cost V 4 bases and J 8 bases, with 12 bases left between them. Germline V gives CDR1 GTSNPN, CDR2 SVGIG (reference sequence). The CDR3 consists of 13 residues. The CDR3 DNA reads as TGTGCCTGGACGGTCAGGGGAGATTCACCCCTCCACTTT. It encodes CAWTVRGDSPLHF.

The J gene is TRBJ1-4, the V gene TRBV24-1, with a weak D call TRBD1 (6 bases). Trimming pared 3 bases from V and 4 bases from J, leaving 11 bases between. CDR1 and CDR2 from the germline V gene are KGHDR and SFDVKD. The CDR3 contains 15 residues. The CDR3 DNA is TGTGCCACCAGTGATGGGGGACAATGTAATGAAAAACTGTTTTTT. It translates to CATSDGGQCNEKLFF.

The genes are TRBV30 and TRBJ1-6; TRBD1 aligns across 11 bases. Germline loops: CDR1 GTSNPN, CDR2 SVGIG (reference sequence). This CDR3 has 16 residues. V gave up 3 bases and J gave up 8 bases; unmatched junction bases: 9. For the CDR3, the DNA is TGTGCCTGGAGGGCCCAGGGACAGGGGGTTCATTCACCCCTCCACTTT. As protein: CAWRAQGQGVHSPLHF.